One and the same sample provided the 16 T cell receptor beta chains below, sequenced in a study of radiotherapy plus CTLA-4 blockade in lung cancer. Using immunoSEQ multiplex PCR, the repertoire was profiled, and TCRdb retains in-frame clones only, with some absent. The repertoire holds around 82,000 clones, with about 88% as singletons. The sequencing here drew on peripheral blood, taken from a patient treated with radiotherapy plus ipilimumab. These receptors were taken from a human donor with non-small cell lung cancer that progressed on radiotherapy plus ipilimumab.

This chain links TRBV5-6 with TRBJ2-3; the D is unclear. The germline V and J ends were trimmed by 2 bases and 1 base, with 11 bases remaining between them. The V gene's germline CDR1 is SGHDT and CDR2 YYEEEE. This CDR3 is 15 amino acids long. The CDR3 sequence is CASSLKGGGTDTQYF. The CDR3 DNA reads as TGTGCCAGCAGCTTAAAGGGCGGAGGCACAGATACGCAGTATTTT. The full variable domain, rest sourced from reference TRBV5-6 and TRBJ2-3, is DAGVTQSPTHLIKTRGQQVTLRCSPKSGHDTVSWYQQALGQGPQFIFQYYEEEERQRGNFPDRFSGHQFPNYSSELNVNALLLGDSALYLCASSLKGGGTDTQYFGPGTRLTVL.

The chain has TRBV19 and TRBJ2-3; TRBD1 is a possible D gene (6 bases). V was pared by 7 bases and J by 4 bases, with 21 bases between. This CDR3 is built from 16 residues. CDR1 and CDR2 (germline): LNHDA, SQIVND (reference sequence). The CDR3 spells CASTPIGIQGADTQYF. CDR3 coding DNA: TGTGCCAGTACCCCTATAGGGATACAGGGTGCAGATACGCAGTATTTT.

The CDR3 DNA is TGTGCCAGCAGCTTACAGGGAAGTAACACCGGGGAGCTGTTTTTT. This gives the protein CASSLQGSNTGELFF. The chain recombines TRBV5-4 with TRBJ2-2; perhaps TRBD1 as D (6 bases). V was shortened by 2 bases and J by 2 bases, with 10 bases between the two germline ends. The CDR3 is 15 residues long. The germline CDR1 and CDR2 sequences are SGHNT and YYREEE (reference sequence).

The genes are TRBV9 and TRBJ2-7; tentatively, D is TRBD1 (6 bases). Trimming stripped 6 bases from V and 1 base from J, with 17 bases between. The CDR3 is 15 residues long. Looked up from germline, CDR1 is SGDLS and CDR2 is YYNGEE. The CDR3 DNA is TGTGCCAGCACAGGGGTGGCAGGTTCTTCCTACGAGCAGTACTTC. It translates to CASTGVAGSSYEQYF.

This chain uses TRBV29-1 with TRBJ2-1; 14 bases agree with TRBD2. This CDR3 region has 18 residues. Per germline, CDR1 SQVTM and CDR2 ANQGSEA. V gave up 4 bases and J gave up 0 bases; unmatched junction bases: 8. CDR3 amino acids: CSVAGAGLAGGSYNEQFF. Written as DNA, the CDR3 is TGCAGCGTTGCTGGGGCCGGACTAGCGGGGGGCTCCTACAATGAGCAGTTCTTC.

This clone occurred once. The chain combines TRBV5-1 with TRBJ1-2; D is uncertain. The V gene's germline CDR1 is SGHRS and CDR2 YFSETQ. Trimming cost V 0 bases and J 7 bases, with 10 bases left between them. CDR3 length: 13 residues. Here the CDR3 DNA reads TGCGCCAGCAGCTTGGCGGCCAGGTCTGGCTACACCTTC. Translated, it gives CASSLAARSGYTF. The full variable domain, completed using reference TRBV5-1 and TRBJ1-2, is KAGVTQTPRYLIKTRGQQVTLSCSPISGHRSVSWYQQTPGQGLQFLFEYFSETQRNKGNFPGRFSGRQFSNSRSEMNVSTLELGDSALYLCASSLAARSGYTFGSGTRLTVV.

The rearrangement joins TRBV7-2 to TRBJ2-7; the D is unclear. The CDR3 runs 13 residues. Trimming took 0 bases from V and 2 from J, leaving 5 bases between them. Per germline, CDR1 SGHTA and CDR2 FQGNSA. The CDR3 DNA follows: TGTGCCAGCAGCTTAGCCTCCCCCTACGAGCAGTACTTC. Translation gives CASSLASPYEQYF.

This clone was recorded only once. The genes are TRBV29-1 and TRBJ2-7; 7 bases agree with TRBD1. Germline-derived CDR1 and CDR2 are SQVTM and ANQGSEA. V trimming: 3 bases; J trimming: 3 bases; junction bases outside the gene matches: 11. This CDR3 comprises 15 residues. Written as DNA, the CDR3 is TGCAGCGTTGAGGGGACAGCGTTGGATGGCTACGAGCAGTACTTC. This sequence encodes CSVEGTALDGYEQYF.

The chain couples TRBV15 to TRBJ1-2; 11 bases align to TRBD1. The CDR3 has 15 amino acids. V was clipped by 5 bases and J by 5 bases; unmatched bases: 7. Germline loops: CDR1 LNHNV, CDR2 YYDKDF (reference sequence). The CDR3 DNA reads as TGTGCCACCAGCCGAGGGACAGGGGGTCGGTATGGCTACACCTTC. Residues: CATSRGTGGRYGYTF. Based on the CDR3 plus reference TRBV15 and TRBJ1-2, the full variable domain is DAMVIQNPRYQVTQFGKPVTLSCSQTLNHNVMYWYQQKSSQAPKLLFHYYDKDFNNEADTPDNFQSRRPNTSFCFLDIRSPGLGDTAMYLCATSRGTGGRYGYTFGSGTRLTVV.

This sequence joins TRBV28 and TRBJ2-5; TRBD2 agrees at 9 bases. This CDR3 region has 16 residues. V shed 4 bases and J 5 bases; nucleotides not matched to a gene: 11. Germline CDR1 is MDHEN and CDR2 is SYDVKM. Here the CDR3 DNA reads TGTGCCAGCAGTTCCCCGGGACTAGCCCCCGCGGAGACCCAGTACTTC. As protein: CASSSPGLAPAETQYF.

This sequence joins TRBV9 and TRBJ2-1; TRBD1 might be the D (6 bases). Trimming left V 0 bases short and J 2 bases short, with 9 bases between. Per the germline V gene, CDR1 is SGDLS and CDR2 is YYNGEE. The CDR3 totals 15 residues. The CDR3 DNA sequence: TGTGCCAGCAGCGTAGCAGGGGCCACCTACAATGAGCAGTTCTTC. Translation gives CASSVAGATYNEQFF.

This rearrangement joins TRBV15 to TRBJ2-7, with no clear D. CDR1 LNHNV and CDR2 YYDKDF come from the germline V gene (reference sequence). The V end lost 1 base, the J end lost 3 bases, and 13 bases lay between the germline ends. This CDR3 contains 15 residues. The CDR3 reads CATSRGGRTGYEQYF. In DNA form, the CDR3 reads TGTGCCACCAGCAGAGGGGGTAGGACCGGCTACGAGCAGTACTTC. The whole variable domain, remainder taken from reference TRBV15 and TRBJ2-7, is DAMVIQNPRYQVTQFGKPVTLSCSQTLNHNVMYWYQQKSSQAPKLLFHYYDKDFNNEADTPDNFQSRRPNTSFCFLDIRSPGLGDTAMYLCATSRGGRTGYEQYFGPGTRLTVT.

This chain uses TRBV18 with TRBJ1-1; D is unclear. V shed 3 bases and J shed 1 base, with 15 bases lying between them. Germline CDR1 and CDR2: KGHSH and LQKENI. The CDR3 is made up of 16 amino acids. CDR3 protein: CASSPVPAAPNTEAFF. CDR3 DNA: TGTGCCAGCTCACCCGTACCCGCGGCCCCGAACACTGAAGCTTTCTTT.

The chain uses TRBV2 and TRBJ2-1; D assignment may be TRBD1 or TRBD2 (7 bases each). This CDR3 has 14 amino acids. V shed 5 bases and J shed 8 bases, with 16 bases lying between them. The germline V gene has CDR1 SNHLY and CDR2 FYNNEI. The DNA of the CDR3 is TGTGCCAGCAGTAGACAGGGAGGGTTCTATGAGCAGTTCTTC. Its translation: CASSRQGGFYEQFF.

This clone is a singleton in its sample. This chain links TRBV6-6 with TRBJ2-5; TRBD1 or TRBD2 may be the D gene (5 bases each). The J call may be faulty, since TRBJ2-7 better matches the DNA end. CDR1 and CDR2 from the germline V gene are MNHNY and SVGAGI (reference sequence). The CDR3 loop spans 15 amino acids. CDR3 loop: CASSYSTGPGYEQYF. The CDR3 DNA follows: TGTGCCAGCAGTTACTCGACGGGGCCGGGCTACGAGCAGTACTTC.

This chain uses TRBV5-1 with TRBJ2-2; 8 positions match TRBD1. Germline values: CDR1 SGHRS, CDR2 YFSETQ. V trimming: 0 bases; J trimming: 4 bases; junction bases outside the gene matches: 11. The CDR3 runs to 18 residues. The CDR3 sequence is CASSLAPGGFRGTGELFF. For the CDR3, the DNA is TGCGCCAGCAGCTTGGCGCCAGGGGGCTTCAGAGGCACCGGGGAGCTGTTTTTT. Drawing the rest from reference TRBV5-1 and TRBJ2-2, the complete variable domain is KAGVTQTPRYLIKTRGQQVTLSCSPISGHRSVSWYQQTPGQGLQFLFEYFSETQRNKGNFPGRFSGRQFSNSRSEMNVSTLELGDSALYLCASSLAPGGFRGTGELFFGEGSRLTVL.